The clone carrying this T cell receptor beta chain has a count of ten or more. Antigen specificity is unknown. V dropped 3 bases and J dropped 7 bases, with 18 bases sitting between them. Germline V gene data show CDR1 as DFQATT and CDR2 as SNEGSKA (reference sequence). CDR3 length: 15 amino acids. As part of library construction, unique molecular identifiers were attached to individual cDNA molecules. MiXCR, applied by TCRdb to the 5' RACE reads, yields one record per CDR3 protein. The data show over 60,000 distinct CDR3 sequences, roughly 8.7% seen once. This entry is derived from a study of early T cells in non-severe SARS-CoV-2 infection. Turning to the study itself: It was bulk RNA from unsorted whole blood that was sequenced, and the chains were unpaired.

Points from the study as a whole: VDJdb matching, biased toward anti-spike CD8 responses, missed private and CD4 specificities.

The chain couples TRBV20-1 to TRBJ1-4; weak D call: TRBD1 (5 bases). The receptor comes from an adult who was a healthcare worker with PCR-confirmed SARS-CoV-2 infection or an uninfected control (not recorded which). Source material: whole blood. The CDR3 DNA reads as TGCAGTGCTAGGTTCCAAGGGGTATCGACTGAAAAACTGTTTTTT. Protein: CSARFQGVSTEKLFF.